Each of the 30 T cell receptor beta chains below was sequenced from the same sample in a study of blood T cell repertoires in COVID-19. The data were produced by immunoSEQ multiplex PCR, yet TCRdb's version contains in-frame clones alone and is incomplete. Seen here are about 170,000 clones, 86% observed once, and the top ten hold approximately 7%. What was sequenced was peripheral blood. The origin of the receptors is a man aged 45-65 years with active or convalescent COVID-19.

The V and J genes are TRBV5-4 and TRBJ1-6, with 8 bases aligning to TRBD1. CDR1 and CDR2 from the germline V gene are SGHNT and YYREEE (reference sequence). This CDR3 contains 15 residues. Trimming cost V 5 bases and J 7 bases; bases outside gene matches: 8. Written as DNA, the CDR3 is TGTGCCAGCAGTTCCGACAGGGGCGCAAATTCACCCCTCCACTTT. Encoded protein: CASSSDRGANSPLHF.

This clone showed up just a few times. The rearrangement joins TRBV5-1 to TRBJ1-2, with TRBD1 as a possible D gene (5 bases). The germline V gene has CDR1 SGHRS and CDR2 YFSETQ. CDR3 size: 11 residues. V lost 5 bases and J lost 6, with 8 bases in between. The CDR3 nucleotides read TGCGCCAGCAGGGCAGGGAATGGCTACACCTTC. Translation: CASRAGNGYTF.

V is TRBV7-2 and J is TRBJ1-1, with 7 bases that match TRBD1. V was pared by 6 bases and J by 7 bases, with 8 bases of the junction left unmatched. From germline, CDR1 is SGHTA and CDR2 FQGNSA. The CDR3 is made up of 13 amino acids. The CDR3 bases are TGTGCCAGCAGGCCTTGGACAGGAATTGAAGCTTTCTTT. Encoded protein: CASRPWTGIEAFF.

The V call is TRBV12-3 or TRBV12-4, the J call TRBJ2-7, with a weak D call TRBD1 (6 bases). With 6 bases removed from V and 6 bases from J, the gap between germline ends came to 12 bases. The CDR3 is 12 residues long. The CDR3 nucleotides read TGTGCCAGCAGCCTACAGGGATTCGAGCAGTACTTC. Translation: CASSLQGFEQYF.

The chain combines TRBV4-2 with TRBJ1-1, with D hard to call. The CDR3 has 15 residues. Germline CDR1 reads LGHNA; CDR2 reads YNFKEQ. V lost 3 bases, J lost 6 bases, and 17 bases lay in between. The CDR3 is CASSQGLDAGSEAFF. CDR3 nucleotides: TGTGCCAGCAGCCAGGGATTAGATGCGGGCTCTGAAGCTTTCTTT.

J is TRBJ2-5 and V is TRBV7-2; the match to TRBD2 covers 14 bases. V was clipped by 2 bases and J by 5 bases; unmatched bases: 10. CDR1 and CDR2 from the germline V gene are SGHTA and FQGNSA. The CDR3 contains 18 residues. CDR3 DNA sequence: TGTGCCAGCAGCTTAAACCTCGGGACTAGCGGGAGTTGGGAGACCCAGTACTTC. Translating it yields CASSLNLGTSGSWETQYF.

The V call is TRBV7-3, the J call TRBJ2-2, with TRBD1 as a possible D gene (6 bases). Germline V CDR1 and CDR2: SGHTA, FQGTGA. Deletions cut 5 bases from V and 5 bases from J, with 9 bases between. The CDR3 extends over 13 amino acids. The CDR3 sequence is CASSRGTTGELFF. Written as DNA, the CDR3 is TGTGCCAGCAGCCGAGGGACAACCGGGGAGCTGTTTTTT.

CDR3 loop: CASSPGVNEQFF. The CDR3 bases are TGTGCCAGCAGCCCGGGGGTTAATGAGCAGTTCTTC. The chain combines TRBV3-1 (or the pseudogene TRBV3-2) with TRBJ2-1; the D gene is possibly TRBD2 (6 bases). This CDR3 region has 12 residues. Trimming left V 4 bases short and J 7 bases short, with 8 bases between. Germline lookup yields CDR1 LGHDT and CDR2 YNNKEL (reference sequence).

This clone was seen just once. The V and J genes are TRBV29-1 and TRBJ2-5, with D possibly being TRBD2 (6 bases). V was clipped by 6 bases and J by 5 bases, with 25 bases between them. The CDR3 is made up of 16 amino acids. Germline CDR1 and CDR2: SQVTM and ANQGSEA. This CDR3 reads CSVIPSLATLGETQYF. DNA for the CDR3: TGCAGCGTAATACCCTCACTAGCCACCTTAGGGGAGACCCAGTACTTC.

V is TRBV6-1 and J is TRBJ1-4, with 8 bases matching TRBD1. CDR1 is MNHNS, CDR2 SASEGT, per germline. The CDR3 sequence is 15 residues long. With 2 bases clipped from V and 3 bases from J, the junction kept 2 bases outside the gene matches. The chain's CDR3 is CASSELQGANEKLFF. The CDR3, as DNA: TGTGCCAGCAGTGAACTACAGGGGGCTAATGAAAAACTGTTTTTT.

The V and J genes are TRBV10-3 and TRBJ1-2; TRBD1 is a possible D gene (6 bases). Germline-derived CDR1 and CDR2 are ENHRY and SYGVKD. The V gene lost 7 bases and the J gene lost 6 bases, with 27 bases spanning the gap. The CDR3 is made up of 17 amino acids. The CDR3 DNA reads as TGTGCCATCACTCCGAGGGGTCCGCTACAGGGAGTGGATGGCTACACCTTC. It encodes CAITPRGPLQGVDGYTF.

This chain links TRBV6-6 with TRBJ1-5; perhaps TRBD1 as D (6 bases). The CDR3 has 14 residues. In germline, CDR1 is MNHNY, CDR2 SVGAGI (reference sequence). With 5 bases removed from V and 3 bases from J, the gap between germline ends came to 11 bases. This CDR3 is CASSPDRPNQPQHF. The CDR3 region has the DNA TGTGCCAGCAGTCCGGACAGACCCAATCAGCCCCAGCATTTT.

The V gene is TRBV7-2, the J gene TRBJ1-2, with D possibly matching TRBD1 (5 bases). Germline V lookup: CDR1 SGHTA, CDR2 FQGNSA. V lost 1 base, J lost 5 bases, and 11 bases lay in between. The length of the CDR3 is 14 residues. The CDR3 DNA reads TGTGCCAGCAGCTTAGACTCAGGGTATTATGGCTACACCTTC. As protein: CASSLDSGYYGYTF.

V usage is TRBV7-2 and J usage is TRBJ1-3; maybe TRBD1 (6 bases). Germline V CDR1 and CDR2: SGHTA, FQGNSA. This CDR3 comprises 16 residues. The V end was cut by 4 bases, the J end by 4 bases, with 17 bases between. The CDR3 spells CASSSNRDVLGNTIYF. The CDR3 nucleotides are TGTGCCAGCAGCTCGAACAGGGATGTTTTAGGAAACACCATATATTTT.

DNA of the CDR3: TGTGCCAGCAGCGGGCGGACAGGGAGCAGCCCTCAGCCCCAGCATTTT. Encoded protein: CASSGRTGSSPQPQHF. The V gene is TRBV3-1 (or the pseudogene TRBV3-2), the J gene TRBJ1-5; 8 bases line up with TRBD1. Looked up from germline, CDR1 is LGHDT and CDR2 is YNNKEL (reference sequence). The length of the CDR3 is 16 residues. V lost 5 bases to trimming and J lost 6 bases; unmatched junction nucleotides: 12.

The rearrangement uses TRBV28 and TRBJ2-5; 9 bases align to TRBD2. Germline V gene lookup returns CDR1 MDHEN and CDR2 SYDVKM. The CDR3 runs 15 residues. V shed 6 bases and J 2 bases; nucleotides not matched to a gene: 7. CDR3 bases: TGTGCCAGCAGACCTGGGACTAGCAGGCAAGAGACCCAGTACTTC. The encoded protein is CASRPGTSRQETQYF.

V is TRBV5-6 and J is TRBJ2-7; D is possibly TRBD2 (5 bases). Trimming removed 2 bases at V and 0 bases at J, with 9 bases between. The CDR3 runs 14 residues. Germline V gene sequence: CDR1 SGHDT, CDR2 YYEEEE. This CDR3 reads CASSFPGDSYEQYF. Here the CDR3 DNA reads TGTGCCAGCAGCTTCCCCGGGGACTCCTACGAGCAGTACTTC.

The chain carries TRBV12-3 or TRBV12-4 and TRBJ2-1; D gene ambiguous. V was pared by 2 bases and J by 9 bases, with 5 bases between. This CDR3 contains 11 residues. The CDR3 is CASSLTGEQFF. The CDR3 nucleotides are TGTGCCAGCAGTTTAACGGGTGAGCAGTTCTTC.

The CDR3 reads CASSSQLADEQYF. In DNA, the CDR3 is TGTGCCAGCAGCTCCCAACTAGCGGACGAGCAGTACTTC. The J gene is TRBJ2-7, the V gene TRBV7-2; 8 bases line up with TRBD2. The CDR3 runs 13 residues. J lost 5 bases, V lost 4 bases, and 4 bases had no gene match. Germline assignment: CDR1 SGHTA and CDR2 FQGNSA.

The chain couples TRBV2 to TRBJ2-7; 9 bases are shared with TRBD1. The ends lost 4 bases at V and 6 bases at J; junction bases unmatched: 7. Per the germline V gene, CDR1 is SNHLY and CDR2 is FYNNEI. The CDR3 length is 14 residues. In nucleotides, the CDR3 is TGTGCCAGCAGTGGGGGACAGGGAGCTGGCGAGCAGTACTTC. This encodes CASSGGQGAGEQYF.

The gene calls are TRBV13 and TRBJ1-1, with D maybe TRBD1 (6 bases). CDR1 is PRHDT and CDR2 is FYEKMQ in the germline V gene (reference sequence). The V gene lost 6 bases and the J gene lost 4 bases, with 21 bases spanning the gap. The CDR3 is 16 amino acids. The CDR3 sequence is CASRPRGRGGGTEAFF. The CDR3 region has the DNA TGTGCCAGCAGACCCCGGGGGCGGGGCGGGGGCACTGAAGCTTTCTTT.

This rearrangement joins TRBV19 to TRBJ1-6; possibly TRBD1 for D (6 bases). The V and J ends lost 7 bases and 9 bases respectively, with 19 bases between them. This CDR3 has 15 residues. Per the germline V gene, CDR1 is LNHDA and CDR2 is SQIVND (reference sequence). The CDR3 nucleotides are TGTGCCAGTACAGATCACAGGGTGCACGGTTCACCCCTCCACTTT. Residues: CASTDHRVHGSPLHF.

The chain recombines TRBV19 with TRBJ2-1; TRBD2 matches at 10 bases. V was pared by 4 bases and J by 7 bases, with 13 bases of the junction left unmatched. The V gene's germline CDR1 is LNHDA and CDR2 SQIVND (reference sequence). There are 17 residues in the CDR3. CDR3 amino acids: CASSKLAGVGGRNEQFF. CDR3 nucleotides: TGTGCCAGTAGTAAGCTAGCGGGAGTAGGGGGGAGGAATGAGCAGTTCTTC.

This rearrangement joins TRBV4-3 to TRBJ2-1; 7 nucleotides agree with TRBD2. V shed 0 bases and J 3 bases; nucleotides not matched to a gene: 5. The CDR3 runs 16 residues. Germline V gene sequence: CDR1 LGHNA, CDR2 YSLEER. This chain's CDR3 is CASSQDLAGVYNEQFF. In DNA, the CDR3 is TGCGCCAGCAGCCAAGATCTGGCGGGGGTCTACAATGAGCAGTTCTTC.

The rearrangement joins TRBV28 to TRBJ1-1; D gene uncertain. The V gene's germline CDR1 is MDHEN and CDR2 SYDVKM. The CDR3 loop spans 13 amino acids. The V end was cut by 3 bases, the J end by 0 bases, with 5 bases between. CDR3 residues: CASSLRVNTEAFF. CDR3 bases: TGTGCCAGCAGTTTGCGGGTGAACACTGAAGCTTTCTTT.

The CDR3 here is CASSYGQTGGRTEAFF. DNA for the CDR3: TGTGCCAGCAGTTACGGGCAGACAGGCGGAAGGACTGAAGCTTTCTTT. The V call is TRBV6-2 or TRBV6-3, the J call TRBJ1-1, with D possibly matching TRBD1 (6 bases). The ends were cut back, 2 bases at V and 5 bases at J, with 18 bases in the middle. This CDR3 comprises 16 residues. In germline, CDR1 is MNHEY, CDR2 SVGEGT.

The chain has TRBV7-2 and TRBJ1-6; D uncertain. Germline CDR1 and CDR2: SGHTA and FQGNSA. The germline V and J ends were trimmed by 8 bases and 5 bases, with 16 bases remaining between them. This CDR3 has 15 amino acids. The CDR3 region is CASLRSPRDNSPLHF. The CDR3 DNA reads as TGTGCCAGCCTCCGGTCTCCCCGAGATAATTCACCCCTCCACTTT.

Only one count was recorded for this clone. CDR3 DNA sequence: TGTGCCGCTCGCCGGGGGAAACAAGAGACCCAGTACTTC. It translates to CAARRGKQETQYF. The chain carries TRBV7-3 and TRBJ2-5, with a possible D match to TRBD2 (6 bases). The CDR3 contains 13 residues. Per germline, CDR1 SGHTA and CDR2 FQGTGA. The V gene lost 11 bases and the J gene lost 2 bases, with 15 bases spanning the gap.

The J gene is TRBJ2-2, the V gene TRBV28, with 9 bases identical to TRBD1. CDR1 MDHEN and CDR2 SYDVKM come from the germline V gene. CDR3 size: 13 residues. V shed 6 bases, J shed 6 bases, and the junction held 2 bases outside the gene matches. This CDR3 is CASRRQGAGELFF. CDR3 nucleotide sequence: TGTGCCAGCAGAAGACAGGGGGCCGGGGAGCTGTTTTTT.

The chain employs TRBV12-5 and TRBJ2-4; TRBD1 aligns across 8 bases. CDR3 length: 14 residues. Germline CDR1 and CDR2: LGHNT and FRNRAP. V lost 6 bases and J lost 5; bases outside the gene matches: 6. The CDR3 nucleotides are TGTGCTAGTGGCCTCGGACAGGGCGAAAACATTCAGTACTTC. It translates to CASGLGQGENIQYF.